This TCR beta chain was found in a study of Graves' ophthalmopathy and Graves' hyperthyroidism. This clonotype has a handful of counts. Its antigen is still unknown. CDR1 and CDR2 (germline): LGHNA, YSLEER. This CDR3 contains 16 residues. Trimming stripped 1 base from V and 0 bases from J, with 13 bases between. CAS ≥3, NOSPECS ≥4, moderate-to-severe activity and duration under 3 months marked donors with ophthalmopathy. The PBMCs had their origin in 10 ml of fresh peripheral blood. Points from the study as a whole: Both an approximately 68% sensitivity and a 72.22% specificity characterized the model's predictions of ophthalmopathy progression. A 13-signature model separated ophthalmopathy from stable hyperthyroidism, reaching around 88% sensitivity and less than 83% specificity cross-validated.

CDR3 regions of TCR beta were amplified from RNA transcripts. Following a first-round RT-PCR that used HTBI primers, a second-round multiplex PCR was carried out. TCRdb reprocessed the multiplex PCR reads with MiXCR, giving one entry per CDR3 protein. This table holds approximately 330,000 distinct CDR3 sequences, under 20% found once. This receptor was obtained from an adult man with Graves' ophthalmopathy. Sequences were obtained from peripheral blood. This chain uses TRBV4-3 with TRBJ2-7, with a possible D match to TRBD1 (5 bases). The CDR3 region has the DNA TGCGCCAGCAGCCAAGGAACAGGTTATAGCTCCTACGAGCAGTACTTC. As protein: CASSQGTGYSSYEQYF.